This entry lists 27 T cell receptor beta chains sequenced from one sample in a study of blood T cell repertoires in COVID-19. Produced via immunoSEQ multiplex PCR; TCRdb's table is partial and in-frame only. This table has 200,000 or so clones, more than 70% appearing once. The sample was PBMCs or T cells enriched from blood (not recorded which). These receptors all come from a woman in her 40s with acute COVID-19.

This clone was seen just once. The V and J genes are TRBV6-5 and TRBJ1-5; no reliable D call. The CDR3 spans 16 residues. CDR1 is MNHEY, CDR2 SVGAGI, per germline. The V and J ends lost 0 bases and 6 bases respectively, with 15 bases between them. CDR3 in DNA: TGTGCCAGCAGTTACTCGGCGGTGTGGGAGGGTCAGCCCCAGCATTTT. Protein: CASSYSAVWEGQPQHF.

This clone is a singleton in its sample. This rearrangement joins TRBV7-9 to TRBJ1-1, with TRBD1 matching over 8 bases. V lost 8 bases to trimming and J lost 5 bases; unmatched junction nucleotides: 10. The V gene's germline CDR1 is SEHNR and CDR2 FQNEAQ (reference sequence). The CDR3 is 14 residues long. The CDR3 here is CASLQTGAYTEAFF. CDR3 DNA: TGTGCCAGCCTCCAGACAGGGGCATATACTGAAGCTTTCTTT.

About this clone itself: Other nucleotide sequences in the sample specify the same CDR3. This chain uses TRBV28 with TRBJ2-7; TRBD2 aligns across 8 bases. The CDR3 length is 14 residues. Germline V gene data show CDR1 as MDHEN and CDR2 as SYDVKM. The trim removed 6 bases at V and 1 base at J, leaving 5 bases unmatched. The DNA of the CDR3 is TGTGCCAGCAGACGGGGGGGTAGATCCTACGAGCAGTACTTC. It encodes CASRRGGRSYEQYF.

V gene TRBV5-6 combines with J gene TRBJ1-5; no clear D gene. The V end lost 0 bases, the J end lost 0 bases, and 16 bases lay between the germline ends. This CDR3 spans 18 amino acids. Germline V gene sequence: CDR1 SGHDT, CDR2 YYEEEE. The CDR3 loop reads CASSLGETRLYSNQPQHF. CDR3 nucleotides: TGTGCCAGCAGCTTGGGGGAGACTCGCCTTTATAGCAATCAGCCCCAGCATTTT.

The rearrangement joins TRBV14 to TRBJ1-3; unclear D gene. The CDR3 consists of 16 residues. Germline lookup yields CDR1 SGHDN and CDR2 FVKESK. Trimming removed 4 bases from V and 2 bases from J, with 15 bases in between. The CDR3 DNA is TGTGCCAGCAGCCGAGAGGGAGGGAGAACTGGAAACACCATATATTTT. It is translated as CASSREGGRTGNTIYF.

The chain recombines TRBV6-2 or TRBV6-3 with TRBJ2-1; 8 bases agree with TRBD2. V shed 4 bases, J shed 8 bases, and the junction held 10 bases outside the gene matches. CDR3 length equals 15 residues. Germline CDR1 MNHEY, CDR2 SVGEGT. CDR3 sequence (DNA): TGTGCCAGCAGTTGGGGACTAGTGGGTTCCTATGAGCAGTTCTTC. The encoded protein is CASSWGLVGSYEQFF.

This chain connects TRBV24-1 to TRBJ2-1; possibly TRBD2 for D (5 bases). V lost 2 bases to trimming and J lost 0 bases, with 10 bases between them. The CDR3 length is 16 residues. CDR1 KGHDR and CDR2 SFDVKD come from the germline V gene. The CDR3 nucleotides read TGTGCCACCAGTGATTGGACTGTAAGCTCCTACAATGAGCAGTTCTTC. Amino acids: CATSDWTVSSYNEQFF.

The chain uses TRBV2 and TRBJ2-7; 14 bases align to TRBD2. This CDR3 spans 14 amino acids. J lost 6 bases, V lost 6 bases, and 4 bases had no gene match. Germline CDR1 SNHLY, CDR2 FYNNEI. The CDR3 sequence: CASRGLAGVIEQYF. For the CDR3, the DNA is TGTGCCAGCAGGGGACTAGCGGGAGTGATCGAGCAGTACTTC.

This chain links TRBV19 with TRBJ2-1, with TRBD2 matching 9 bases. Germline V gene lookup returns CDR1 LNHDA and CDR2 SQIVND (reference sequence). This CDR3 has 16 amino acids. V was pared by 2 bases and J by 3 bases, with 5 bases of the junction left unmatched. Here the CDR3 reads CASSIQGLALYNEQFF. The DNA of the CDR3 is TGTGCCAGTAGTATACAGGGACTAGCCCTCTACAATGAGCAGTTCTTC.

This rearrangement joins TRBV11-2 to TRBJ2-2; 8 bases line up with TRBD2. Germline assignment: CDR1 SGHAT and CDR2 FQNNGV. CDR3 length: 15 amino acids. V gave up 3 bases and J gave up 6 bases; unmatched junction bases: 6. The CDR3 loop is CASSFLGGGPGELFF. CDR3 sequence (DNA): TGTGCCAGCAGCTTCCTCGGGGGGGGGCCCGGGGAGCTGTTTTTT.

The CDR3 reads CASSIDQVNTEAFF. The CDR3 coding sequence is TGTGCCAGTAGTATAGATCAGGTGAACACTGAAGCTTTCTTT. The gene calls are TRBV19 and TRBJ1-1; D uncertain. Trimming took off 0 bases at V and 0 bases at J, with 5 bases between the two ends. This CDR3 has 14 amino acids. Germline CDR1 is LNHDA and CDR2 is SQIVND (reference sequence).

J is TRBJ1-1 and V is TRBV20-1; 9 nucleotides line up with TRBD1. V was pared by 3 bases and J by 4 bases, with 9 bases of the junction left unmatched. Germline values: CDR1 DFQATT, CDR2 SNEGSKA (reference sequence). The CDR3 spans 15 residues. The CDR3 DNA sequence: TGCAGTGCTAGTGCCTCGGGACAGGGTACCACTGAAGCTTTCTTT. Protein product: CSASASGQGTTEAFF.

The genes are TRBV28 and TRBJ1-1, with 9 bases fitting TRBD1. Trimming removed 1 base from V and 6 bases from J; junction bases left unmatched: 6. CDR1 and CDR2 from the germline V gene are MDHEN and SYDVKM. The CDR3 covers 15 residues. The chain's CDR3 is CASSLLGTGSAEAFF. In DNA form, the CDR3 reads TGTGCCAGCAGTTTATTGGGGACAGGGAGCGCTGAAGCTTTCTTT.

This clone was observed a handful of times. The rearrangement links TRBV11-2 to TRBJ2-2; 8 bases map to TRBD2. Germline-derived CDR1 and CDR2 are SGHAT and FQNNGV. CDR3 length: 14 residues. V trimming: 1 base; J trimming: 5 bases; junction bases outside the gene matches: 0. The DNA of the CDR3 is TGTGCCAGCAGCTTAGGCGGGGGGACCGGGGAGCTGTTTTTT. It encodes CASSLGGGTGELFF.

The chain recombines TRBV6-1 with TRBJ1-2; D not resolved. The germline V and J ends were trimmed by 0 bases and 4 bases, with 12 bases remaining between them. The germline CDR1 and CDR2 sequences are MNHNS and SASEGT. This CDR3 comprises 15 residues. This CDR3 reads CASSEAVGVSYGYTF. The CDR3 DNA reads TGTGCCAGCAGTGAAGCGGTCGGGGTTTCCTATGGCTACACCTTC.

The rearrangement links TRBV11-1 to TRBJ1-1, with D possibly being TRBD1 (5 bases). With 5 bases removed from V and 6 bases from J, the gap between germline ends came to 10 bases. CDR1 SGHAT and CDR2 FQDESV come from the germline V gene (reference sequence). The CDR3 contains 12 residues. The CDR3 nucleotides read TGTGCCAGCAGCAAACAGGTTCCTGAAGCTTTCTTT. This codes for CASSKQVPEAFF.

V is TRBV5-1 and J is TRBJ2-7; D may be TRBD1 (6 bases). This CDR3 is built from 16 residues. Germline assignment: CDR1 SGHRS and CDR2 YFSETQ. V was trimmed by 4 bases and J by 7 bases, leaving 24 bases between them. The CDR3 DNA reads as TGCGCCAGCAGCCCGTCCCTTAACCCCTTGGGGGCAGAGCAGTACTTC. As protein: CASSPSLNPLGAEQYF.

The rearrangement joins TRBV6-5 to TRBJ2-3; the match to TRBD1 covers 9 bases. This CDR3 contains 13 residues. V was pared by 6 bases and J by 5 bases, with 3 bases of the junction left unmatched. The germline gives CDR1 MNHEY, CDR2 SVGAGI. The chain's CDR3 is CASRTGGGDTQYF. The DNA of the CDR3 is TGTGCCAGCAGGACAGGGGGAGGAGATACGCAGTATTTT.

This chain's CDR3 is CASSRTGQAEQYF. CDR3 coding DNA: TGTGCCAGTAGTCGGACAGGACAGGCCGAGCAGTACTTC. V usage is TRBV19 and J usage is TRBJ2-7, with TRBD1 matching over 7 bases. Germline-derived CDR1 and CDR2 are LNHDA and SQIVND (reference sequence). The CDR3 totals 13 residues. V gave up 5 bases and J gave up 6 bases; unmatched junction bases: 7.

This chain links TRBV7-2 with TRBJ2-7, with TRBD2 matching over 7 bases. The length of the CDR3 is 15 residues. Per the germline V gene, CDR1 is SGHTA and CDR2 is FQGNSA. V lost 1 base, J lost 2 bases, and 5 bases stayed unmatched. CDR3 sequence (DNA): TGTGCCAGCAGCTTAGATGCTAGCGGTCCCTACGAGCAGTACTTC. Its protein is CASSLDASGPYEQYF.

V and J are TRBV18 and TRBJ1-5; the D gene is possibly TRBD1 (5 bases). The CDR3 is made up of 16 amino acids. CDR1 is KGHSH and CDR2 is LQKENI in the germline V gene. The germline V and J ends were trimmed by 2 bases and 1 base, with 12 bases remaining between them. The CDR3 spells CASSPGAGTSNQPQHF. The CDR3 bases are TGTGCCAGCTCACCAGGGGCGGGGACCAGCAATCAGCCCCAGCATTTT.

The CDR3 nucleotides are TGTGCCATCCCTAGCGGGACCCCCTACGAGCAGTACTTC. It translates to CAIPSGTPYEQYF. The gene calls are TRBV7-9 and TRBJ2-7; 9 bases fit TRBD2. V lost 10 bases to trimming and J lost 2 bases; unmatched junction nucleotides: 6. This CDR3 has 13 residues. Germline CDR1 and CDR2: SEHNR and FQNEAQ (reference sequence).

The V gene is TRBV7-9, the J gene TRBJ2-1, with 10 bases aligning to TRBD2. Germline V gene data show CDR1 as SEHNR and CDR2 as FQNEAQ (reference sequence). V shed 3 bases and J 5 bases; nucleotides not matched to a gene: 4. The CDR3 extends over 15 amino acids. CDR3 residues: CASSFQTSGHNEQFF. CDR3 DNA sequence: TGTGCCAGCAGCTTCCAGACTAGCGGGCACAATGAGCAGTTCTTC.

V is TRBV28 and J is TRBJ1-6; D remains ambiguous. Germline values: CDR1 MDHEN, CDR2 SYDVKM. V lost 2 bases, J lost 10 bases, and 15 bases lay in between. The CDR3 spans 15 residues. The CDR3 loop is CASSLRLGERSPLHF. CDR3 DNA: TGTGCCAGCAGTTTACGACTGGGAGAGAGGTCACCCCTCCACTTT.

This chain joins TRBV14 and TRBJ2-2; 10 nucleotides match TRBD2. The CDR3 has 17 amino acids. Germline V CDR1 and CDR2: SGHDN, FVKESK. The V and J ends lost 2 bases and 1 base, in that order; junction bases with no gene match: 4. CDR3 coding DNA: TGTGCCAGCAGCCAAAGGGGACTAGCGAGGAACACCGGGGAGCTGTTTTTT. It codes for CASSQRGLARNTGELFF.

This rearrangement joins TRBV2 to TRBJ1-1, with D possibly matching TRBD1 (5 bases). The CDR3 has 14 amino acids. The germline gives CDR1 SNHLY, CDR2 FYNNEI. V was clipped by 0 bases and J by 5 bases, with 10 bases between them. The CDR3 nucleotides read TGTGCCAGCAGTGAAGCCAGGGTAGGAACTGAAGCTTTCTTT. Translated: CASSEARVGTEAFF.

V gene TRBV18 combines with J gene TRBJ1-2; tentatively, D is TRBD1 (5 bases). V lost 3 bases and J lost 6, with 14 bases in between. The CDR3 contains 14 residues. From germline, CDR1 is KGHSH and CDR2 LQKENI. The CDR3 protein is CASSPQGEGHGYTF. In nucleotides, the CDR3 is TGTGCCAGCTCACCTCAAGGGGAGGGGCATGGCTACACCTTC.